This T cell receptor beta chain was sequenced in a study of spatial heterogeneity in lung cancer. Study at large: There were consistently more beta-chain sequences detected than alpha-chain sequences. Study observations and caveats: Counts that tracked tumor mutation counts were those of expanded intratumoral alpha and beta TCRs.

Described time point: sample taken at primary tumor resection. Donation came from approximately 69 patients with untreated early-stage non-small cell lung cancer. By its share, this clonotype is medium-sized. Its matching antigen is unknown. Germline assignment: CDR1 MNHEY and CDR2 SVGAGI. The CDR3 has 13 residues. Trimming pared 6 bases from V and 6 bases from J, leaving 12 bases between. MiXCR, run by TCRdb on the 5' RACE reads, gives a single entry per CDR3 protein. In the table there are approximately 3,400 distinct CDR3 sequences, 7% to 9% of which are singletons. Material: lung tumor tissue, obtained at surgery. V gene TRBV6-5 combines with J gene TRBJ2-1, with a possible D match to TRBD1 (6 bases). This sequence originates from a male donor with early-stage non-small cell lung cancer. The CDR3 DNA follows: TGTGCCAGCAGAATGGAAGGGGGCAATGAGCAGTTCTTC. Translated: CASRMEGGNEQFF.